This entry features one T cell receptor (beta chain) sequence. The time point is: pretreatment peripheral blood. Patient disease was locally advanced or metastatic urothelial carcinoma. The source of the sample is a study of PD-L1 blockade in urothelial cancer. Study context: The year 2014 saw patients start atezolizumab, 1,200 mg intravenously every 3 weeks. It was at 3 weeks (second dose) and 6 weeks after treatment start that blood was analyzed. There were a median of approximately 140,000 T cells in blood samples.

Assay used: immunoSEQ multiplex PCR; TCRdb lists only in-frame clones, some missing. The sample includes some 56,000 clones, more than 80% of them seen just once. This TCR was recovered from a man aged 45-65 years with urothelial cancer. This specimen was PBMCs, taken around atezolizumab (anti-PD-L1) treatment.

In nucleotides, the CDR3 is TGTGCCAGCAGTTACGAGAAGAGCGGGGGGAGGGGTGAGCAGTTCTTC. As protein: CASSYEKSGGRGEQFF. V gene TRBV6-5 combines with J gene TRBJ2-1; 9 nucleotides line up with TRBD2. V trimming: 2 bases; J trimming: 9 bases; junction bases outside the gene matches: 11. CDR3 size: 16 residues. Germline V lookup: CDR1 MNHEY, CDR2 SVGAGI.